Following are 12 T cell receptor beta chains from one sample sequenced in a study of T cell responses to AZD1222 COVID-19 vaccine. Repertoires were generated with immunoSEQ multiplex PCR, while TCRdb's copy carries only in-frame clones and drops some. The sample shows 250,000 to 300,000 clones, approximately 94% of them seen only once. This sample comprised peripheral blood, obtained 28 days after the second AZD1222 dose. The receptor set was obtained from an adult who received the AZD1222 COVID-19 vaccine.

The genes are TRBV3-1 (or the pseudogene TRBV3-2) and TRBJ1-6; D may be TRBD1 (5 bases). The germline V gene has CDR1 LGHDT and CDR2 YNNKEL (reference sequence). The CDR3 runs 14 residues. Deletions cut 1 base from V and 5 bases from J, with 6 bases between. DNA of the CDR3: TGTGCCAGCAGCCAAGTGGGGGATAATTCACCCCTCCACTTT. Its protein is CASSQVGDNSPLHF.

The chain has TRBV15 and TRBJ2-3, with D hard to call. Germline loops: CDR1 LNHNV, CDR2 YYDKDF (reference sequence). V was cut by 0 bases and J by 3 bases, with 10 bases left in between. CDR3 size: 15 residues. The CDR3 sequence is CATSRERSRTDTQYF. In DNA, the CDR3 is TGTGCCACCAGCAGAGAGAGGTCTAGAACAGATACGCAGTATTTT.

The chain combines TRBV7-9 with TRBJ2-7; a weak D match, TRBD2 (5 bases). The CDR3 is 13 residues long. Trimming stripped 1 base from V and 6 bases from J, with 10 bases between. Germline V gives CDR1 SEHNR, CDR2 FQNEAQ (reference sequence). CDR3 sequence reads: CASSLDASSEQYF. The DNA for the CDR3 is TGTGCCAGCAGCTTAGATGCTAGCTCCGAGCAGTACTTC.

The rearrangement joins TRBV7-8 to TRBJ2-7, with 7 bases fitting TRBD2. Germline V lookup: CDR1 SGHVS, CDR2 FQNEAQ. V shed 5 bases and J 6 bases; nucleotides not matched to a gene: 10. The CDR3 has 14 residues. As DNA, the CDR3 is TGTGCCAGCAGCCCCCGACGGGGGGTCTCCGAGCAGTACTTC. This translates into CASSPRRGVSEQYF.

This clone has only one observation. The chain recombines TRBV5-1 with TRBJ1-1, with D possibly TRBD1 on 6 matching bases. The CDR3 spans 15 residues. CDR1 and CDR2 (germline): SGHRS, YFSETQ. V shed 4 bases and J shed 10 bases, with 23 bases lying between them. For the CDR3, the DNA is TGCGCCAGCAGCCCCGGCGACGGGGGGGGCCATGGAGCTTTCTTT. Protein product: CASSPGDGGGHGAFF.

The J gene is TRBJ1-6, the V gene TRBV30; D gene uncertain. V was trimmed by 5 bases and J by 7 bases, leaving 12 bases between them. Germline V gene sequence: CDR1 GTSNPN, CDR2 SVGIG (reference sequence). The CDR3 is 13 amino acids. CDR3: CAWVGQPNSPLHF. CDR3 DNA: TGTGCCTGGGTCGGGCAGCCAAATTCACCCCTCCACTTT.

J is TRBJ2-7 and V is TRBV28; TRBD1 agrees at 10 bases. Germline CDR1 and CDR2: MDHEN and SYDVKM. The CDR3 has 16 amino acids. V shed 1 base, J shed 6 bases, and the junction held 9 bases outside the gene matches. The CDR3 nucleotides are TGTGCCAGCAGTTTATTACGAACCCGGACAGGGGGCGAGCAGTACTTC. Translating gives CASSLLRTRTGGEQYF.

The rearrangement joins TRBV5-1 to TRBJ1-1; 10 nucleotides align to TRBD1. Germline V lookup: CDR1 SGHRS, CDR2 YFSETQ. The CDR3 consists of 18 residues. The V gene end was trimmed by 4 bases and the J gene end by 1 base; junction bases not matched to a gene: 13. The DNA of the CDR3 is TGCGCCAGCAGCCTCCTGACAGGGGGCGCGGGGGGGAACACTGAAGCTTTCTTT. Protein: CASSLLTGGAGGNTEAFF.

This chain connects TRBV3-1 (or the pseudogene TRBV3-2) to TRBJ1-5; D gene ambiguous. The CDR3 is made up of 12 amino acids. The germline CDR1 and CDR2 sequences are LGHDT and YNNKEL (reference sequence). V gave up 4 bases and J gave up 3 bases, with 4 bases separating them. CDR3 loop: CASSRTNQPQHF. For the CDR3, the DNA is TGTGCCAGCAGCCGCACCAATCAGCCCCAGCATTTT.

The chain is built from TRBV27 and TRBJ1-2; perhaps TRBD1 as D (5 bases). V was pared by 8 bases and J by 7 bases, with 17 bases between. Germline CDR1 and CDR2: MNHEY and SMNVEV (reference sequence). This CDR3 comprises 13 residues. CDR3 region: CASSSGGGVGYTF. The DNA of the CDR3 is TGTGCCAGCTCTTCTGGGGGGGGTGTTGGCTACACCTTC.

The chain employs TRBV6-5 and TRBJ1-2; tentatively, D is TRBD1 (5 bases). V was shortened by 4 bases and J by 6 bases, with 12 bases between the two germline ends. This CDR3 comprises 13 residues. The germline gives CDR1 MNHEY, CDR2 SVGAGI. The CDR3 spells CASSLGQTDGYTF. Written as DNA, the CDR3 is TGTGCCAGCAGTTTGGGGCAGACGGATGGCTACACCTTC.

The V and J genes are TRBV4-2 and TRBJ2-1; no reliable D call. V lost 1 base to trimming and J lost 6 bases, with 7 bases between them. This CDR3 comprises 13 residues. The germline CDR1 and CDR2 sequences are LGHNA and YNFKEQ. CDR3 coding DNA: TGTGCCAGCAGCCAAGCCGGCCTCAATGAGCAGTTCTTC. Translation gives CASSQAGLNEQFF.